These 3 T cell receptor beta chains share one sample of origin, sequenced in a study of STAT5B mutations in CD4+ large granular lymphocyte leukemia. The method was immunoSEQ multiplex PCR; TCRdb's version includes in-frame clones alone and lacks a portion of them. The sample lists fewer than 45,000 clones, 75% to 85% occurring once. Sequenced material: CD4+ T cells from blood buffy coats. The receptor set was obtained from a human donor in good health.

The chain uses TRBV29-1 and TRBJ1-2; 9 bases are a match to TRBD1. The CDR3 is made up of 14 amino acids. With V trimmed by 6 bases and J by 2 bases, 7 bases remained unmatched. Per germline, CDR1 SQVTM and CDR2 ANQGSEA. This CDR3 reads CSVAPGQGNYGYTF. CDR3 nucleotide sequence: TGCAGCGTGGCCCCGGGACAGGGAAACTATGGCTACACCTTC.

J is TRBJ2-7 and V is TRBV5-1; D may match TRBD1 or TRBD2 (6 bases each). Trimming removed 0 bases from V and 3 bases from J, with 13 bases in between. The V gene's germline CDR1 is SGHRS and CDR2 YFSETQ. The CDR3 length is 15 residues. CDR3: CASSLDLGGLYEQYF. Here the CDR3 DNA reads TGCGCCAGCAGCTTGGATCTGGGGGGCCTCTACGAGCAGTACTTC.

The chain uses TRBV5-1 and TRBJ1-4, with D tentatively TRBD1 (5 bases). V lost 1 base, J lost 8 bases, and 12 bases lay in between. There are 14 residues in the CDR3. Germline CDR1 reads SGHRS; CDR2 reads YFSETQ. The DNA for the CDR3 is TGCGCCAGCAGCTTGCAGGGATTCCGCGAAAAACTGTTTTTT. Amino acid sequence: CASSLQGFREKLFF. Together with reference TRBV5-1 and TRBJ1-4, the CDR3 gives the full variable domain: KAGVTQTPRYLIKTRGQQVTLSCSPISGHRSVSWYQQTPGQGLQFLFEYFSETQRNKGNFPGRFSGRQFSNSRSEMNVSTLELGDSALYLCASSLQGFREKLFFGSGTQLSVL.